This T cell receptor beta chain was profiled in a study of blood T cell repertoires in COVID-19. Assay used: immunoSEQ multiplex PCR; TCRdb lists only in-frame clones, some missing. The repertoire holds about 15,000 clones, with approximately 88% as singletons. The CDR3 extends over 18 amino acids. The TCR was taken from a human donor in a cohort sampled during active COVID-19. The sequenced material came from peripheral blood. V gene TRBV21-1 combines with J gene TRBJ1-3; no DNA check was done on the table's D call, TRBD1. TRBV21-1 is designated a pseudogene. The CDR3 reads CASSKVPSQGPLGNTIYF. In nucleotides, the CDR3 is TGTGCCAGCAGCAAAGTACCCAGTCAGGGCCCCCTTGGAAACACCATATATTTT.